This T cell receptor beta chain was sequenced in a study of blood T cells in healthy people across ages. In this sample, this clonotype turned up a few times. As yet, its antigen is unknown. With a J-beta primer mix and a sample-barcoded 5' primer, a second PCR ran about 6 to 11 cycles. One entry per CDR3 protein results from TCRdb running MiXCR on the 5' RACE reads. The sample holds some 1,000,000 distinct CDR3 sequences; around 25% are singletons and the top ten take around 0.75%. Findings of the study overall: Estimated diversity across one million T cells was deemed an underestimate.

V was clipped by 0 bases and J by 4 bases, with 12 bases between them. CDR3 length equals 14 residues. CDR1 and CDR2 from the germline V gene are DFQATT and SNEGSKA (reference sequence). These data were likewise used in another study, on T cells of mothers and their children. As that report states: The output of TCR recombination is shaped by thymic selection similarly in related and unrelated pairs.

The specimen was blood. The chain links TRBV20-1 to TRBJ2-5, with no clear D. The TCR sequence derives from a girl aged 2-15 years in good health. The CDR3 DNA follows: TGCAGTGCTAGAGATAATGCGGCAGTAGAGACCCAGTACTTC. Amino acids: CSARDNAAVETQYF.